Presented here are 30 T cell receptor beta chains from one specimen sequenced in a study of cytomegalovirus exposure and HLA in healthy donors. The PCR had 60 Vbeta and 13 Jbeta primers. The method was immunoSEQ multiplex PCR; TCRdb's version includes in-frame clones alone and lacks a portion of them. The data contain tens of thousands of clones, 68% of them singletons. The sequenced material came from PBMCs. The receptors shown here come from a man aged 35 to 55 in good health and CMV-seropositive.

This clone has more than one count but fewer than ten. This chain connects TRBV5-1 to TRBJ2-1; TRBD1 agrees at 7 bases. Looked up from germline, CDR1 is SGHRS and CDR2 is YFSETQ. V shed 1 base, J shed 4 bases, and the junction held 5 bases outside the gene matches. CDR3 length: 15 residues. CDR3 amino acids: CASSLRDSPYNEQFF. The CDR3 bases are TGCGCCAGCAGCTTGAGGGACAGCCCGTACAATGAGCAGTTCTTC. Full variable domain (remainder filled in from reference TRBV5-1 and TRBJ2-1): KAGVTQTPRYLIKTRGQQVTLSCSPISGHRSVSWYQQTPGQGLQFLFEYFSETQRNKGNFPGRFSGRQFSNSRSEMNVSTLELGDSALYLCASSLRDSPYNEQFFGPGTRLTVL.

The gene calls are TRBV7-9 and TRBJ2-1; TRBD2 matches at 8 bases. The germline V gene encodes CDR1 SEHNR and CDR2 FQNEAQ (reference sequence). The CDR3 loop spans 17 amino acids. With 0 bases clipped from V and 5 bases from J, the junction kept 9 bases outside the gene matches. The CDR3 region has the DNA TGTGCCAGCAGCTTAGCGTGGTCGGGGACTAGTAACAATGAGCAGTTCTTC. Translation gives CASSLAWSGTSNNEQFF.

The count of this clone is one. CDR3 protein: CASSYGPGQQPQHF. The DNA for the CDR3 is TGTGCCAGCAGTTACGGGCCAGGGCAACAGCCCCAGCATTTT. V is TRBV6-5 and J is TRBJ1-5; a possible D gene is TRBD1 (5 bases). The CDR3 totals 14 residues. CDR1 is MNHEY and CDR2 is SVGAGI in the germline V gene. The V end lost 2 bases, the J end lost 7 bases, and 12 bases lay between the germline ends.

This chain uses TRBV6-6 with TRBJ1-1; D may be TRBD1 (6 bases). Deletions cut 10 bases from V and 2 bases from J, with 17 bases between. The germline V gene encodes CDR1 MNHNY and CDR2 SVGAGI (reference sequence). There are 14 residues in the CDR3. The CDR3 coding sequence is TGTGCCACACGCCGGGACACTGAAAACACTGAAGCTTTCTTT. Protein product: CATRRDTENTEAFF.

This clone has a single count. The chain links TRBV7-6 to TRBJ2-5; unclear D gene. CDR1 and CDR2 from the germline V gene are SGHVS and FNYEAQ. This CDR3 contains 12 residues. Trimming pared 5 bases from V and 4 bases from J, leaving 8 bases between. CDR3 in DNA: TGTGCCAGCAGCCGCGAGCGAGAGACCCAGTACTTC. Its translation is CASSRERETQYF. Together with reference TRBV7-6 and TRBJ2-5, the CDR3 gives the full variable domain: GAGVSQSPRYKVTKRGQDVALRCDPISGHVSLYWYRQALGQGPEFLTYFNYEAQQDKSGLPNDRFSAERPEGSISTLTIQRTEQRDSAMYRCASSRERETQYFGPGTRLLVL.

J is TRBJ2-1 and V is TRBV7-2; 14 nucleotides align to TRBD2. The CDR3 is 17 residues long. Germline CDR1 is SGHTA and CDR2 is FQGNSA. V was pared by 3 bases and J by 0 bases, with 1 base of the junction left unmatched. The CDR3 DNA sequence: TGTGCCAGCAGCTTGGGGACTAGCGGGGGCTCCTACAATGAGCAGTTCTTC. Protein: CASSLGTSGGSYNEQFF.

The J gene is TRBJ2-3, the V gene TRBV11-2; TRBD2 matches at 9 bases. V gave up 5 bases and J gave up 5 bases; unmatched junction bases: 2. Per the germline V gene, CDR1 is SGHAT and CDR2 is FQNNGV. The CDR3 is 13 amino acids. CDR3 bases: TGTGCCAGCAGCGTTAGCGGGGGAGATACGCAGTATTTT. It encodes CASSVSGGDTQYF.

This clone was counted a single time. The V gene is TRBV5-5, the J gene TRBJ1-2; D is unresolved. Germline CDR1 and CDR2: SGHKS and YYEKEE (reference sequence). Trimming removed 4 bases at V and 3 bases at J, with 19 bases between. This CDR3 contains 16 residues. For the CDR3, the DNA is TGTGCCAGCAGCCCCAACCCGGGAGAAGGGTACTATGGCTACACCTTC. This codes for CASSPNPGEGYYGYTF.

CDR3 DNA sequence: TGTGCCAGCAGCCCCCCGGGGGGAAGGAGTCGTTCACCCCTCCACTTT. Its protein product is CASSPPGGRSRSPLHF. This sequence joins TRBV27 and TRBJ1-6; tentatively, D is TRBD1 (5 bases). Germline lookup yields CDR1 MNHEY and CDR2 SMNVEV (reference sequence). The CDR3 length is 16 residues. V was clipped by 6 bases and J by 9 bases, with 21 bases between them.

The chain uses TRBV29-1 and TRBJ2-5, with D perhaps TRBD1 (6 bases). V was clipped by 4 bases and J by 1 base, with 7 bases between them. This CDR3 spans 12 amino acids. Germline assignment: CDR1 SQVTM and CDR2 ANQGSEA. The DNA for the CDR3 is TGCAGCGTTGGAGGGGGCCAAGAGACCCAGTACTTC. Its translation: CSVGGGQETQYF.

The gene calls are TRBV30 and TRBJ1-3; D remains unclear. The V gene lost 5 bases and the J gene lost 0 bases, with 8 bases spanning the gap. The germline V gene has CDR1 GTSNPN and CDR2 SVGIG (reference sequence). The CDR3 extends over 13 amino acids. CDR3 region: CAWGEISGNTIYF. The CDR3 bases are TGTGCCTGGGGGGAGATCTCTGGAAACACCATATATTTT.

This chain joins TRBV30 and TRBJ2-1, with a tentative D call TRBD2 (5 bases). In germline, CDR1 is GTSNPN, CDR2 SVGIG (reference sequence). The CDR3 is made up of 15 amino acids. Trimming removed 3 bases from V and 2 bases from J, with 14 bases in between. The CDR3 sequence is CAWSRSGLAYNEQFF. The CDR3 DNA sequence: TGTGCCTGGAGCCGTTCCGGACTGGCCTACAATGAGCAGTTCTTC.

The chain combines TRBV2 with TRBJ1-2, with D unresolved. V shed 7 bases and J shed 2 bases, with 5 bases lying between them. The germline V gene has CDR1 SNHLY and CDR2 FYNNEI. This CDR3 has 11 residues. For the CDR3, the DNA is TGTGCCAGCACTGGCAACTATGGCTACACCTTC. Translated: CASTGNYGYTF.

The chain's CDR3 is CASSQGYEQFF. DNA of the CDR3: TGTGCCAGCAGCCAGGGCTATGAGCAGTTCTTC. This rearrangement joins TRBV2 to TRBJ2-1; the D gene is possibly TRBD1 (5 bases). The CDR3 totals 11 residues. CDR1 and CDR2 (germline): SNHLY, FYNNEI. Trimming removed 6 bases at V and 8 bases at J, with 8 bases between.

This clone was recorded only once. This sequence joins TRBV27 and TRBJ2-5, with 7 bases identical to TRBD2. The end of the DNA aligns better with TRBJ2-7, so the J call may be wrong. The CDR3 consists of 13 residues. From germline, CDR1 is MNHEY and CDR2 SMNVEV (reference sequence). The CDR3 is CASSFGGSYEQYF. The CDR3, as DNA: TGTGCCAGCAGTTTCGGGGGGTCCTACGAGCAGTACTTC.

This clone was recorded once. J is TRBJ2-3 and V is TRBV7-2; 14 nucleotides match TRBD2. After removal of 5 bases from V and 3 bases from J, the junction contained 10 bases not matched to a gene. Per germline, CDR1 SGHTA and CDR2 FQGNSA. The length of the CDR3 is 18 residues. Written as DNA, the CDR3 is TGTGCCAGCAGCCTAACCCGACTAGCGGGGGGGAGGACAGATACGCAGTATTTT. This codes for CASSLTRLAGGRTDTQYF. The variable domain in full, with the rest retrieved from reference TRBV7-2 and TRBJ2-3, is GAGVSQSPSNKVTEKGKDVELRCDPISGHTALYWYRQSLGQGLEFLIYFQGNSAPDKSGLPSDRFSAERTGGSVSTLTIQRTQQEDSAVYLCASSLTRLAGGRTDTQYFGPGTRLTVL.

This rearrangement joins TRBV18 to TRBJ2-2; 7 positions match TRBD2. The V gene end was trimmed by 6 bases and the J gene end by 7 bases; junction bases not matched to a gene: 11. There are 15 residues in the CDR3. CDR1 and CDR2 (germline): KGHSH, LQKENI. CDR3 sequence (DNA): TGTGCCAGCTCCACGTGGACGGGAGGTGACGGGGAGCTGTTTTTT. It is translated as CASSTWTGGDGELFF. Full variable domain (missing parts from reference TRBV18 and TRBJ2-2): NAGVMQNPRHLVRRRGQEARLRCSPMKGHSHVYWYRQLPEEGLKFMVYLQKENIIDESGMPKERFSAEFPKEGPSILRIQQVVRGDSAAYFCASSTWTGGDGELFFGEGSRLTVL.

The CDR3 protein is CASRLMGGSGNTIYF. CDR3 sequence (DNA): TGTGCCAGCAGGTTGATGGGGGGCTCTGGAAACACCATATATTTT. This chain uses TRBV2 with TRBJ1-3; tentative D call: TRBD1 (5 bases). The ends were cut back, 6 bases at V and 0 bases at J, with 12 bases in the middle. The CDR3 loop spans 15 amino acids. Germline V gives CDR1 SNHLY, CDR2 FYNNEI. Variable domain in full (rest from reference TRBV2 and TRBJ1-3): EPEVTQTPSHQVTQMGQEVILRCVPISNHLYFYWYRQILGQKVEFLVSFYNNEISEKSEIFDDQFSVERPDGSNFTLKIRSTKLEDSAMYFCASRLMGGSGNTIYFGEGSWLTVV.

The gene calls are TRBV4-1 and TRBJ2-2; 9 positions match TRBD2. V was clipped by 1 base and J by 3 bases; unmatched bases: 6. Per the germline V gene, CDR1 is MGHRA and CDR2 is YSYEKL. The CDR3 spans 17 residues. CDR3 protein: CASSQVPGLADTGELFF. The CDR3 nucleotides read TGCGCCAGCAGCCAAGTCCCGGGACTAGCAGACACCGGGGAGCTGTTTTTT.

CDR3 nucleotides: TGTGCCAGCAGCTCGACAGGGGGAGAGACCCAGTACTTC. It is translated as CASSSTGGETQYF. The chain recombines TRBV5-4 with TRBJ2-5; TRBD1 aligns across 9 bases. The CDR3 has 13 amino acids. Germline CDR1 and CDR2: SGHNT and YYREEE (reference sequence). After removal of 3 bases from V and 4 bases from J, the junction contained 1 base not matched to a gene.

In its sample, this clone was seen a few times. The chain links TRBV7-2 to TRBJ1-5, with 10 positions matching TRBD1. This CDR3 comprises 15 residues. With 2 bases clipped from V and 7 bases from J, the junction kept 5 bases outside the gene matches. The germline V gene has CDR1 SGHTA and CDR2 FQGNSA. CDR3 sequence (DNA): TGTGCCAGCAGCTTATGGTGGGACAGGGGCCAGCCCCAGCATTTT. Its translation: CASSLWWDRGQPQHF.

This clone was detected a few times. CDR3 loop: CASSYRGGREETQYF. CDR3 nucleotides: TGTGCCAGCAGTTACAGGGGTGGCCGAGAAGAGACCCAGTACTTC. This chain links TRBV6-5 with TRBJ2-5, with a tentative D call TRBD1 (5 bases). Trimming removed 2 bases from V and 3 bases from J, with 13 bases in between. The CDR3 runs 15 residues. Germline lookup yields CDR1 MNHEY and CDR2 SVGAGI.

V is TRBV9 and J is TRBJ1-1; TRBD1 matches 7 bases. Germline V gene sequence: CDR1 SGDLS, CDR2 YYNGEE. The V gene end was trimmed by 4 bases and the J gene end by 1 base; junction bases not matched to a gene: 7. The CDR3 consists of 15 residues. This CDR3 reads CASSSLGQSNTEAFF. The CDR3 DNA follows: TGTGCCAGCAGCTCCCTGGGACAGTCGAACACTGAAGCTTTCTTT.

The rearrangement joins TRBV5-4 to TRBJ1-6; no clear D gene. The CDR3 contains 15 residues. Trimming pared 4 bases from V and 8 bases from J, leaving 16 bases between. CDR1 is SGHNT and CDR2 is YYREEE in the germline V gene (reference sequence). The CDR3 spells CASSVRGTRYSPLHF. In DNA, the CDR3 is TGTGCCAGCAGCGTGCGGGGAACCCGCTATTCACCCCTCCACTTT. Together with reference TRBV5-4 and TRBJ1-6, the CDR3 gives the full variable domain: ETGVTQSPTHLIKTRGQQVTLRCSSQSGHNTVSWYQQALGQGPQFIFQYYREEENGRGNFPPRFSGLQFPNYSSELNVNALELDDSALYLCASSVRGTRYSPLHFGNGTRLTVT.

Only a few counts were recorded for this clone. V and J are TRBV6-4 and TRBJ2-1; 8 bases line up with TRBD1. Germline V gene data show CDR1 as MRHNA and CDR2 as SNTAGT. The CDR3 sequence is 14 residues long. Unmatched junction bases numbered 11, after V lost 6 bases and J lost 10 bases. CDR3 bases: TGTGCCAGCAGCCCGACAGGGGTAAGCGGCGAGCAGTTCTTC. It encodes CASSPTGVSGEQFF.

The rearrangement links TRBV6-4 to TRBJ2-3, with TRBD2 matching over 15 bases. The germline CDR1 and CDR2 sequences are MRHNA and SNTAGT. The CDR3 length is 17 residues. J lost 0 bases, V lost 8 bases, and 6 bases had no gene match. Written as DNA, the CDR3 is TGTGCCAGCTCCGGGACTAGCGGGGGGTGTAGCACAGATACGCAGTATTTT. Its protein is CASSGTSGGCSTDTQYF.

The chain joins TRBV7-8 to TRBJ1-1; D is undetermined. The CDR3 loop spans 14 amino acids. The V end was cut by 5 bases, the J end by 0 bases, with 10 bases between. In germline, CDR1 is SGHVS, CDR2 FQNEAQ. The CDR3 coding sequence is TGTGCCAGCAGCGGAGGACTAATGAACACTGAAGCTTTCTTT. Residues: CASSGGLMNTEAFF. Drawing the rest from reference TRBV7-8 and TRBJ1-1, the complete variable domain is GAGVSQSPRYKVAKRGQDVALRCDPISGHVSLFWYQQALGQGPEFLTYFQNEAQLDKSGLPSDRFFAERPEGSVSTLKIQRTQQEDSAVYLCASSGGLMNTEAFFGQGTRLTVV.

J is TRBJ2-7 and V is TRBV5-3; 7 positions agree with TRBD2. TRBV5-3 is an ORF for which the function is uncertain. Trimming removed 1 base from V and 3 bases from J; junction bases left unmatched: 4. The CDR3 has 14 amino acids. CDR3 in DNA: TGTGCCAGAAGCTTGTGGCGGGAGTGCTACGAGCAGTACTTC. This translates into CARSLWRECYEQYF.

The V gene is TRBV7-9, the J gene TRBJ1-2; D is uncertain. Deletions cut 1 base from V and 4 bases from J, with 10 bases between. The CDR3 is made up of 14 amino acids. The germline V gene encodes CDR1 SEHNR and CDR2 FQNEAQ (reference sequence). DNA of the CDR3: TGTGCCAGCAGCTTAGGCCATTTGAGCTATGGCTACACCTTC. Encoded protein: CASSLGHLSYGYTF.

As DNA, the CDR3 is TGTGCCAGCAGTTACACGCGATTACCAGGAAGCATTCAGTACTTC. This sequence encodes CASSYTRLPGSIQYF. The rearrangement links TRBV2 to TRBJ2-4; D unresolved. Germline V lookup: CDR1 SNHLY, CDR2 FYNNEI. The CDR3 has 15 amino acids. Trimming stripped 5 bases from V and 9 bases from J, with 20 bases between. Combining the CDR3 with reference TRBV2 and TRBJ2-4 gives the whole variable domain EPEVTQTPSHQVTQMGQEVILRCVPISNHLYFYWYRQILGQKVEFLVSFYNNEISEKSEIFDDQFSVERPDGSNFTLKIRSTKLEDSAMYFCASSYTRLPGSIQYFGAGTRLSVL.